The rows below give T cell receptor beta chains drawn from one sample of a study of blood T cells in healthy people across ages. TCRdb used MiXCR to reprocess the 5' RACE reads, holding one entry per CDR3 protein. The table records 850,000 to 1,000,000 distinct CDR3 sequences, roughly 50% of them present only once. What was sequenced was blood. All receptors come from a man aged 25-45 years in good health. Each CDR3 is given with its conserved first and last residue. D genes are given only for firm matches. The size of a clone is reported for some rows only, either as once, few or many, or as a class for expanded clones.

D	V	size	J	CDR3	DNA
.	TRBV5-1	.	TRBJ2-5	CASSVGTVGEQYF	TGCGCCAGCAGCGTGGGGACGGTCGGAGAGCAGTACTTC
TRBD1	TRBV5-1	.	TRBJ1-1	CASFPGTGGPEDTEAFF	TGCGCCTCGTTTCCCGGGACAGGGGGCCCGGAGGACACTGAAGCTTTCTTT
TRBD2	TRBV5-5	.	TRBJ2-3	CASRTSGGGGTQYF	TGTGCCAGCAGGACTAGCGGGGGAGGAGGTACGCAGTATTTT
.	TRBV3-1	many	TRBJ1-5	CASSQDGQYQPQHF	TGTGCCAGCAGCCAAGATGGGCAGTATCAGCCCCAGCATTTT
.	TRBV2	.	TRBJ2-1	CGSSELAGFSNEQFF	TGTGGCAGCAGTGAATTGGCCGGATTTTCAAATGAGCAGTTCTTC
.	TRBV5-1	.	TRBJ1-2	CASSLERDYGYTF	TGCGCCAGCAGCTTGGAAAGGGACTATGGCTACACCTTC
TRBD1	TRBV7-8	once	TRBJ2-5	CASSSEQGRETQYF	TGTGCCAGCAGCTCCGAACAGGGGCGGGAGACCCAGTACTTC
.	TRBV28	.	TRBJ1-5	CASSTSGVSGNQPQHF	TGTGCCAGCAGTACATCAGGGGTCTCGGGCAATCAGCCCCAGCATTTT
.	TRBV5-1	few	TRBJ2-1	CASRERSDNEQFF	TGCGCCAGCAGGGAGAGGTCGGACAATGAGCAGTTCTTC
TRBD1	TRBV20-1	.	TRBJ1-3	CSAGGGQLSGNTIYF	TGCAGTGCTGGGGGGGGACAGTTGTCTGGAAACACCATATATTTT
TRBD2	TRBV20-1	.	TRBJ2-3	CSAPSSGRTDTQYF	TGCAGTGCACCGTCTAGCGGCCGCACAGATACGCAGTATTTT
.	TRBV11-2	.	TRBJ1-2	CASSRLGNYGYTF	TGTGCCAGCAGCCGACTCGGGAACTATGGCTACACCTTC
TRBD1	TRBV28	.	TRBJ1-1	CASSMLSGGTEAFF	TGCGCCAGCAGTATGCTATCAGGGGGCACTGAAGCTTTCTTT
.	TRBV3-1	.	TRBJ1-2	CASSQERGIANYGYTF	TGTGCCAGCAGCCAAGAAAGGGGGATAGCTAACTATGGCTACACCTTC
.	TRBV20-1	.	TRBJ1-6	CSARDGGEPNNSPLHF	TGCAGTGCTAGAGATGGGGGGGAACCCAATAATTCACCCCTCCACTTT
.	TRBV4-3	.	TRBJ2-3	CASSRGAGAFTDTQYF	TGCGCCAGCAGCCGCGGCGCGGGCGCCTTCACAGATACGCAGTATTTT
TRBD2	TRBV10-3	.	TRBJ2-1	CAISERTSGSHEQFF	TGTGCCATCAGTGAGAGGACTAGCGGGAGCCATGAGCAGTTCTTC
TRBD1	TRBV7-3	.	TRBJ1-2	CASSLDREGGYTF	TGTGCCAGCAGCCTGGACAGGGAAGGAGGCTACACCTTC
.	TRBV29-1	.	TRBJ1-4	CSVSWGKGEKLFF	TGCAGCGTTAGCTGGGGGAAAGGTGAAAAACTGTTTTTT
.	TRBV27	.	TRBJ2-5	CASSANMETQYF	TGTGCCAGCAGTGCCAATATGGAGACCCAGTACTTC
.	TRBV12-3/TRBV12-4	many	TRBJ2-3	CASSPGTYTDTQYF	TGTGCCAGCAGTCCCGGGACTTACACAGATACGCAGTATTTT
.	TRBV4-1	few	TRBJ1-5	CASSLGLWQPQHF	TGCGCCAGCAGCCTAGGACTGTGGCAGCCCCAGCATTTT
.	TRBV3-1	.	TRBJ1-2	CASRPFSELTYGYTF	TGTGCCAGCAGACCTTTCAGCGAGCTCACCTATGGCTACACCTTC
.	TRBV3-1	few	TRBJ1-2	CASSQDLQAAYTF	TGTGCCAGCAGCCAAGATCTTCAGGCGGCCTACACCTTC
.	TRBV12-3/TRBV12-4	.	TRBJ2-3	CASSWERYTQYF	TGTGCCAGCAGCTGGGAGAGATATACGCAGTATTTT
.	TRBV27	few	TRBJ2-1	CASSPTGSDEQFF	TGTGCCAGCAGTCCCACCGGTAGCGATGAGCAGTTCTTC
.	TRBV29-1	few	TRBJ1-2	CSVWQGRGYTF	TGCAGCGTTTGGCAGGGGCGTGGCTACACCTTC
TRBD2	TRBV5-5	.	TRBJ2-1	CASSKEGLAGGPYNEQFF	TGTGCCAGCAGCAAGGAGGGGCTAGCGGGGGGTCCTTACAATGAGCAGTTCTTC
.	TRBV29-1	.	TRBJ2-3	CSVEKGGDTQYF	TGCAGCGTTGAAAAGGGAGGAGATACGCAGTATTTT
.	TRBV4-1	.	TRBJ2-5	CASSQEIDEQYF	TGCGCCAGCAGCCAAGAGATCGATGAGCAGTACTTC
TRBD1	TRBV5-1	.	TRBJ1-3	CASSSGQGFSGNTIYF	TGCGCCAGCAGCTCGGGACAGGGGTTCTCTGGAAACACCATATATTTT
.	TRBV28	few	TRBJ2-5	CASSLRQDLGETQYF	TGTGCCAGCAGTTTACGCCAGGATTTAGGGGAGACCCAGTACTTC
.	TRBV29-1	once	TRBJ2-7	CSVAEGLDEQYF	TGCAGCGTTGCTGAGGGATTGGATGAGCAGTACTTC
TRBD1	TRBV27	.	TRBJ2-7	CASSLLGQAIPYEQYF	TGTGCCAGCAGTCTTCTCGGACAGGCGATTCCCTACGAGCAGTACTTC
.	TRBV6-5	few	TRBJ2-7	CASSTPGEQYF	TGTGCCAGCTCAACTCCAGGGGAGCAGTACTTC
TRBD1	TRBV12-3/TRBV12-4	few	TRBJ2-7	CASKGTGGTYEQYF	TGTGCCAGCAAAGGGACAGGGGGGACCTACGAGCAGTACTTC
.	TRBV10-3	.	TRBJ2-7	CAISEPGETIEQYF	TGTGCCATCAGTGAACCGGGAGAAACGATCGAGCAGTACTTC
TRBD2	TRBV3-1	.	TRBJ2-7	CASSQRHPAGVYEQYF	TGTGCCAGCAGCCAACGGCACCCAGCGGGGGTCTACGAGCAGTACTTC
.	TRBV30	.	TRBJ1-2	CAWSALRGYTF	TGTGCCTGGAGTGCGCTACGTGGCTACACCTTC
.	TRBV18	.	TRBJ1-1	CASSPPVGFAEAFF	TGTGCCAGCTCACCACCGGTAGGGTTCGCTGAAGCTTTCTTT
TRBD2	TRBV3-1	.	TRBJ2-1	CASSRLAGGSFDEQFF	TGTGCCAGCAGCAGACTAGCGGGGGGGTCTTTCGATGAGCAGTTCTTC
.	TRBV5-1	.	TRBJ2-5	CASSSGIGETQYF	TGCGCCAGCAGCTCGGGTATTGGAGAGACCCAGTACTTC
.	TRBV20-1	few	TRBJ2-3	CSAVSPRRVTAAPDTQYF	TGCAGTGCCGTCTCCCCCCGACGCGTGACAGCGGCCCCGGATACGCAGTATTTT
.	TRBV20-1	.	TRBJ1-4	CSARDRVLSSEKLFF	TGCAGTGCTAGAGATCGAGTCCTCAGCAGCGAAAAACTGTTTTTT
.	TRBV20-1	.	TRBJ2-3	CSASPPDNTDTQYF	TGCAGCGCTAGTCCCCCGGATAACACAGATACGCAGTATTTT
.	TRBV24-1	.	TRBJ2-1	CATSENGNNEQFF	TGTGCCACCAGTGAAAACGGGAACAATGAGCAGTTCTTC
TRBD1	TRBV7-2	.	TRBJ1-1	CASSLVTGQNTEAFF	TGTGCCAGCAGCTTGGTGACAGGGCAGAACACTGAAGCTTTCTTT